The entry that follows covers one T cell receptor beta chain sequence. Its antigen is still unknown. V was clipped by 3 bases and J by 6 bases; unmatched bases: 9. The length of the CDR3 is 16 residues. Germline CDR1 and CDR2: SGHVS and FNYEAQ. These data originate in a study of blood T cells in healthy people across ages. Study observations and caveats: While age rose, TCR beta diversity per million T cells dropped in a roughly linear way.

The second PCR ran roughly 7 to 12 cycles with a sample-barcoded 5' primer and J-beta primers. TCRdb re-analysed the 5' RACE reads in MiXCR, keeping a single row per CDR3 protein. This table has around 1.7 million distinct CDR3 sequences, 28% appearing once. This chain links TRBV7-6 with TRBJ2-3; TRBD2 agrees at 10 bases. The sequenced material came from blood. This sequence originates from a woman aged 25 to 39 in good health. For the CDR3, the DNA is TGTGCCAGCAGCTTGGATGTAGCGGGGGGCGGGGATACGCAGTATTTT. Translation gives CASSLDVAGGGDTQYF.